This TCR beta chain was found in a study of OX40 agonist ivuxolimab in advanced cancers. TCRdb keeps only in-frame clones here, not all; method: immunoSEQ multiplex PCR. The data hold under 80,000 clones, with approximately 82% observed a single time. Germline V CDR1 and CDR2: SGHTA, FQGNSA. The V end was cut by 1 base, the J end by 0 bases, with 7 bases between. The CDR3 runs 14 residues. The genes are TRBV7-2 and TRBJ2-7; D is unclear. This TCR came from an adult with an advanced solid tumor such as melanoma, head and neck, liver or kidney cancer. Sequencing was performed on CD4+ or CD8+ T cells sorted from blood, taken in a trial of the OX40 agonist ivuxolimab. The CDR3 spells CASSLGGNSYEQYF. For the CDR3, the DNA is TGTGCCAGCAGCTTAGGTGGAAACTCCTACGAGCAGTACTTC.